Following are 32 T cell receptor beta chains from one sample sequenced in a study of cytomegalovirus exposure and HLA in healthy donors. Both 60 Vbeta primers and 13 Jbeta primers went into the PCR. Assay: immunoSEQ multiplex PCR; the TCRdb copy retains only in-frame clones and omits some. This table has under 130,000 clones, about 70% appearing once. Sequencing used PBMCs. The receptors were sampled from a man younger than 45 in good health and CMV-seronegative.

This CDR3 reads CASSLEGGRAPYNEQFF. In nucleotides, the CDR3 is TGTGCCAGCAGCTTAGAAGGGGGGAGGGCCCCTTACAATGAGCAGTTCTTC. This sequence joins TRBV7-8 and TRBJ2-1, with D maybe TRBD2 (7 bases). Trimming removed 1 base at V and 4 bases at J, with 17 bases between. CDR1 is SGHVS and CDR2 is FQNEAQ in the germline V gene. The CDR3 is 17 amino acids. The full variable domain, its missing parts supplied by reference TRBV7-8 and TRBJ2-1, is GAGVSQSPRYKVAKRGQDVALRCDPISGHVSLFWYQQALGQGPEFLTYFQNEAQLDKSGLPSDRFFAERPEGSVSTLKIQRTQQEDSAVYLCASSLEGGRAPYNEQFFGPGTRLTVL.

The chain has TRBV27 and TRBJ2-7, with 8 bases identical to TRBD1. Germline V gene sequence: CDR1 MNHEY, CDR2 SMNVEV (reference sequence). V dropped 7 bases and J dropped 3; count of bases not matched to a gene: 17. The CDR3 covers 17 residues. CDR3 in DNA: TGTGCCAGCAAACCGACAGGGGTCCTACCTACGGGCTACGAGCAGTACTTC. Its protein is CASKPTGVLPTGYEQYF.

This chain connects TRBV7-3 to TRBJ2-1; D may be TRBD1 (5 bases). The ends were cut back, 0 bases at V and 1 base at J, with 13 bases in the middle. In germline, CDR1 is SGHTA, CDR2 FQGTGA. This CDR3 is 17 amino acids long. The CDR3 DNA reads TGTGCCAGCAGCTTAACGACAGTTTCTGGGTCCTACAATGAGCAGTTCTTC. Translation gives CASSLTTVSGSYNEQFF.

The genes are TRBV6-5 and TRBJ1-1; tentative D call: TRBD1 (5 bases). The V and J ends lost 7 bases and 4 bases respectively, with 16 bases between them. The CDR3 is 14 amino acids. Germline V gives CDR1 MNHEY, CDR2 SVGAGI. This CDR3 is CASTASQGGTEAFF. CDR3 nucleotides: TGTGCCAGCACTGCAAGCCAGGGAGGCACTGAAGCTTTCTTT.

This clone occurred a few times. The junction departs from the called germline gene at one end, perhaps through a read error. The chain couples TRBV2 to TRBJ2-7; no firm D call. The CDR3 covers 14 residues. CDR1 and CDR2 (germline): SNHLY, FYNNEI. CDR3 bases: TGTGCCAGCAATGAAAGCCCGAATACCTACGAGCAGTACTTC. Translation: CASNESPNTYEQYF.

This chain connects TRBV7-3 to TRBJ1-4, with 8 bases that match TRBD1. CDR1 is SGHTA and CDR2 is FQGTGA in the germline V gene. The CDR3 totals 19 residues. Unmatched junction bases numbered 15, after V lost 5 bases and J lost 1 base. As DNA, the CDR3 is TGTGCCAGCAGCCCTGCCACCCAGGGGGCGCCTGGAACTAATGAAAAACTGTTTTTT. It translates to CASSPATQGAPGTNEKLFF.

The J gene is TRBJ1-1, the V gene TRBV15; D is possibly TRBD1 (6 bases). Deletions cut 2 bases from V and 1 base from J, with 11 bases between. CDR1 and CDR2 from the germline V gene are LNHNV and YYDKDF (reference sequence). CDR3 length: 15 residues. CDR3 nucleotide sequence: TGTGCCACCAGCAGAAACCGGGACACGAACACTGAAGCTTTCTTT. Protein sequence: CATSRNRDTNTEAFF.

DNA for the CDR3: TGTGCCAGCAGCTTACAGGGCCTCTCCTACGAGCAGTACTTC. This translates into CASSLQGLSYEQYF. The V call is TRBV7-2, the J call TRBJ2-7; D may be TRBD1 (5 bases). Per germline, CDR1 SGHTA and CDR2 FQGNSA. The CDR3 runs 14 residues. V lost 2 bases and J lost 0, with 8 bases in between.

This clone was found a few times. This rearrangement joins TRBV6-5 to TRBJ1-3, with D possibly matching TRBD1 (5 bases). The ends were cut back, 6 bases at V and 8 bases at J, with 20 bases in the middle. In germline, CDR1 is MNHEY, CDR2 SVGAGI. This CDR3 is built from 15 residues. The CDR3 DNA sequence: TGTGCCAGCAGACGGGTTATAGGACAAGGAGACACCATATATTTT. Residues: CASRRVIGQGDTIYF.

This clone occurred once. The chain links TRBV5-4 to TRBJ1-2; possible D gene TRBD1, 6 bases. Germline CDR1 and CDR2: SGHNT and YYREEE (reference sequence). The CDR3 has 14 residues. V was cut by 3 bases and J by 6 bases, with 15 bases left in between. The CDR3 here is CASSYGQTGNGYTF. In nucleotides, the CDR3 is TGTGCCAGCAGCTACGGACAGACGGGCAATGGCTACACCTTC.

The chain has TRBV11-2 and TRBJ2-7; TRBD2 aligns across 14 bases. This CDR3 has 17 residues. V shed 3 bases and J 3 bases; nucleotides not matched to a gene: 7. Germline lookup yields CDR1 SGHAT and CDR2 FQNNGV. DNA of the CDR3: TGTGCCAGCAGCTTCGGACTAGCGGGAGGTGGTGGCTACGAGCAGTACTTC. Encoded protein: CASSFGLAGGGGYEQYF.

The chain recombines TRBV9 with TRBJ1-6, with D possibly TRBD1 on 5 matching bases. Germline lookup yields CDR1 SGDLS and CDR2 YYNGEE. This CDR3 is built from 14 residues. Between the trimmed V and J ends, which lost 3 bases and 8 bases, there was a span of 12 bases. The CDR3 nucleotides are TGTGCCAGCAGCGGCGGACCGGGGGATTCACCCCTCCACTTT. It encodes CASSGGPGDSPLHF.

This chain uses TRBV19 with TRBJ2-2; 10 bases match TRBD2. Germline lookup yields CDR1 LNHDA and CDR2 SQIVND (reference sequence). The CDR3 sequence is 15 residues long. V gave up 3 bases and J gave up 6 bases; unmatched junction bases: 4. The DNA of the CDR3 is TGTGCCAGTAGTATCGGGCTAGCGGGAGCCGGGGAGCTGTTTTTT. Encoded protein: CASSIGLAGAGELFF.

This chain connects TRBV5-1 to TRBJ1-1; TRBD1 is a possible D gene (6 bases). Germline CDR1 reads SGHRS; CDR2 reads YFSETQ. CDR3 length: 14 amino acids. Trimming cost V 0 bases and J 1 base, with 7 bases left between them. CDR3 loop: CASSLVQGNTEAFF. CDR3 coding DNA: TGCGCCAGCAGCTTGGTACAGGGGAACACTGAAGCTTTCTTT.

The rearrangement links TRBV9 to TRBJ1-2; 7 bases match TRBD1. In germline, CDR1 is SGDLS, CDR2 YYNGEE. The CDR3 runs 16 residues. V gave up 3 bases and J gave up 9 bases; unmatched junction bases: 17. The CDR3 is CASSATSSDRAISYTF. The CDR3 DNA is TGTGCCAGCAGCGCTACGAGCTCTGACAGGGCTATAAGCTACACCTTC.

V gene TRBV4-3 combines with J gene TRBJ1-1, with TRBD1 matching over 9 bases. The germline V gene encodes CDR1 LGHNA and CDR2 YSLEER. J lost 4 bases, V lost 4 bases, and 7 bases had no gene match. The CDR3 runs to 15 residues. DNA of the CDR3: TGCGCCAGCAGCCCTTGGACAGGGGATAGCACTGAAGCTTTCTTT. Protein product: CASSPWTGDSTEAFF.

The chain combines TRBV6-5 with TRBJ1-2; 10 positions agree with TRBD1. The CDR3 contains 15 residues. Germline CDR1 reads MNHEY; CDR2 reads SVGAGI. J lost 2 bases, V lost 5 bases, and 5 bases had no gene match. The CDR3: CASSPDRGLNYGYTF. For the CDR3, the DNA is TGTGCCAGCAGTCCCGACAGGGGGCTCAACTATGGCTACACCTTC.

The chain has TRBV9 and TRBJ2-2; TRBD1 matches 9 bases. Germline trimming cut 6 bases from V and 6 bases from J; bases unmatched to any gene: 6. The CDR3 length is 14 residues. Germline CDR1 and CDR2: SGDLS and YYNGEE. The CDR3 reads CASTRQGEAGELFF. CDR3 in DNA: TGTGCCAGCACCAGACAGGGGGAAGCCGGGGAGCTGTTTTTT.

The V gene is TRBV4-3, the J gene TRBJ2-3; no clear D gene. Germline V gene lookup returns CDR1 LGHNA and CDR2 YSLEER. V was clipped by 4 bases and J by 5 bases, with 13 bases between them. The length of the CDR3 is 14 residues. The CDR3 spells CASSRRGPGDTQYF. The CDR3 DNA sequence: TGCGCCAGCAGCCGTCGAGGCCCGGGAGATACGCAGTATTTT.

The rearrangement links TRBV2 to TRBJ1-1; 7 bases agree with TRBD1. After removal of 7 bases from V and 3 bases from J, the junction contained 5 bases not matched to a gene. The CDR3 sequence is 13 residues long. Germline lookup yields CDR1 SNHLY and CDR2 FYNNEI. CDR3 bases: TGTGCCAGCACAACAGGGGTTGACACTGAAGCTTTCTTT. Protein: CASTTGVDTEAFF.

The chain recombines TRBV5-5 with TRBJ2-7; D possibly corresponds to TRBD2 (6 bases). The V end lost 4 bases, the J end lost 3 bases, and 14 bases lay between the germline ends. The germline gives CDR1 SGHKS, CDR2 YYEKEE (reference sequence). This CDR3 has 14 amino acids. The CDR3: CASSLDLSGYEQYF. CDR3 nucleotides: TGTGCCAGCAGCCTGGACCTTAGCGGCTACGAGCAGTACTTC.

The chain recombines TRBV7-3 with TRBJ2-2; perhaps TRBD1 as D (6 bases). This CDR3 is built from 14 residues. Between the trimmed V and J ends, which lost 5 bases and 2 bases, there was a span of 9 bases. Looked up from germline, CDR1 is SGHTA and CDR2 is FQGTGA. CDR3 nucleotide sequence: TGTGCCAGCAGCCCGGACAGTAACACCGGGGAGCTGTTTTTT. Protein product: CASSPDSNTGELFF.

The V call is TRBV9, the J call TRBJ2-7; 9 nucleotides line up with TRBD1. The CDR3 extends over 15 amino acids. Per germline, CDR1 SGDLS and CDR2 YYNGEE. J was trimmed by 3 bases and V by 0 bases; bases with no gene match: 4. The CDR3 region is CASSVGSGQGYEQYF. The CDR3 DNA reads as TGTGCCAGCAGCGTAGGGTCGGGACAGGGCTACGAGCAGTACTTC.

The gene calls are TRBV30 and TRBJ2-7; 13 positions match TRBD2. Looked up from germline, CDR1 is GTSNPN and CDR2 is SVGIG (reference sequence). The V gene end was trimmed by 2 bases and the J gene end by 8 bases; junction bases not matched to a gene: 6. The CDR3 extends over 14 amino acids. CDR3: CAWSQPGLAGKQYF. In DNA form, the CDR3 reads TGTGCCTGGAGTCAGCCGGGACTAGCGGGAAAGCAGTACTTC.

The chain joins TRBV6-5 to TRBJ2-7; D not certain. The CDR3 covers 13 residues. V was trimmed by 3 bases and J by 3 bases, leaving 9 bases between them. CDR1 is MNHEY and CDR2 is SVGAGI in the germline V gene. CDR3 coding DNA: TGTGCCAGCAGTTATGGCCGCCTCTACGAGCAGTACTTC. It encodes CASSYGRLYEQYF.

This clone was picked up a small number of times. The rearrangement links TRBV5-1 to TRBJ2-7, with D perhaps TRBD1 (5 bases). Trimming left V 2 bases short and J 4 bases short, with 16 bases between. The CDR3 length is 15 residues. Germline V lookup: CDR1 SGHRS, CDR2 YFSETQ. The CDR3 reads CASSLEGALGYEQYF. The CDR3 bases are TGCGCCAGCAGCTTAGAAGGGGCTCTGGGATACGAGCAGTACTTC. Combining the CDR3 with reference TRBV5-1 and TRBJ2-7 gives the whole variable domain KAGVTQTPRYLIKTRGQQVTLSCSPISGHRSVSWYQQTPGQGLQFLFEYFSETQRNKGNFPGRFSGRQFSNSRSEMNVSTLELGDSALYLCASSLEGALGYEQYFGPGTRLTVT.

As DNA, the CDR3 is TGTGCCATCAGTGAGGGGCATGAGAACGACGAGCAGTTCTTC. Protein sequence: CAISEGHENDEQFF. This sequence joins TRBV10-3 and TRBJ2-1; no clear D. V lost 2 bases and J 10 bases, leaving 15 bases between the germline ends. This CDR3 region has 14 residues. The V gene's germline CDR1 is ENHRY and CDR2 SYGVKD.

This chain connects TRBV27 to TRBJ2-7, with 15 bases identical to TRBD2. V trimming: 5 bases; J trimming: 1 base; junction bases outside the gene matches: 12. The germline gives CDR1 MNHEY, CDR2 SMNVEV (reference sequence). The CDR3 runs 19 residues. CDR3 nucleotide sequence: TGTGCCAGCAGTCTCAGGACTAGCGGGAGGGGAAAGGAGTCCTACGAGCAGTACTTC. Translated, it gives CASSLRTSGRGKESYEQYF.

This clone came up a few times. The rearrangement joins TRBV18 to TRBJ1-3, with 7 positions matching TRBD1. Germline V lookup: CDR1 KGHSH, CDR2 LQKENI. The junction had 11 bases not matched to a gene; V was cut back by 6 bases and J by 0 bases. The CDR3 totals 17 residues. Here the CDR3 DNA reads TGTGCCAGCTCGCCGCTACTTGACAGGGACTCTGGAAACACCATATATTTT. Its translation is CASSPLLDRDSGNTIYF.

The chain has TRBV5-4 and TRBJ2-3, with TRBD2 identical over 10 bases. The CDR3 consists of 16 residues. Germline V CDR1 and CDR2: SGHNT, YYREEE (reference sequence). J lost 6 bases, V lost 1 base, and 8 bases had no gene match. This CDR3 is CASSLRLAGAGDTQYF. For the CDR3, the DNA is TGTGCCAGCAGCTTGAGGCTAGCGGGAGCCGGGGATACGCAGTATTTT.

The chain joins TRBV18 to TRBJ2-7; weak D call: TRBD2 (6 bases). From germline, CDR1 is KGHSH and CDR2 LQKENI. The length of the CDR3 is 17 residues. Trimming took 3 bases from V and 2 from J, leaving 20 bases between them. DNA of the CDR3: TGTGCCAGCTCACCGGGCCCCGGAGGGGAACACACCTACGAGCAGTACTTC. Protein sequence: CASSPGPGGEHTYEQYF. Looking up the rest from reference TRBV18 and TRBJ2-7 gives the full variable domain: NAGVMQNPRHLVRRRGQEARLRCSPMKGHSHVYWYRQLPEEGLKFMVYLQKENIIDESGMPKERFSAEFPKEGPSILRIQQVVRGDSAAYFCASSPGPGGEHTYEQYFGPGTRLTVT.

The chain joins TRBV6-6 to TRBJ1-5; 8 bases are shared with TRBD1. Germline CDR1 is MNHNY and CDR2 is SVGAGI (reference sequence). The CDR3 consists of 14 residues. Trimming at V came to 4 bases and at J to 5 bases, leaving 4 bases not matched to a gene. Written as DNA, the CDR3 is TGTGCCAGCAGTTGGACAGGGAAAGATCAGCCCCAGCATTTT. Protein sequence: CASSWTGKDQPQHF.